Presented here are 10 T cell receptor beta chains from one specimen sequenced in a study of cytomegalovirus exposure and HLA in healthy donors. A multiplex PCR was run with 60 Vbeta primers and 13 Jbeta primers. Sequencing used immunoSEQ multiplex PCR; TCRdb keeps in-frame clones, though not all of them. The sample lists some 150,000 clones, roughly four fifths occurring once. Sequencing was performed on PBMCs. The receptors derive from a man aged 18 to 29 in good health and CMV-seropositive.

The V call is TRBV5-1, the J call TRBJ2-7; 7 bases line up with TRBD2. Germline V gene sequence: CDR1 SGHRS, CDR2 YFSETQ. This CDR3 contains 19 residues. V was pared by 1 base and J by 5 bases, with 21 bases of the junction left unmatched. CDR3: CASSLKGRVWREIKDEQYF. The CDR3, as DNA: TGCGCCAGCAGCTTGAAGGGAAGGGTCTGGCGGGAGATTAAAGACGAGCAGTACTTC.

CDR3 coding DNA: TGCGCCAGCAGCCAATTACTAGCGGATGAGCAGTTCTTC. This gives the protein CASSQLLADEQFF. This chain links TRBV4-1 with TRBJ2-1; 8 bases are a match to TRBD2. Germline CDR1 MGHRA, CDR2 YSYEKL. Trimming at V came to 2 bases and at J to 8 bases, leaving 2 bases not matched to a gene. The CDR3 is 13 residues long.

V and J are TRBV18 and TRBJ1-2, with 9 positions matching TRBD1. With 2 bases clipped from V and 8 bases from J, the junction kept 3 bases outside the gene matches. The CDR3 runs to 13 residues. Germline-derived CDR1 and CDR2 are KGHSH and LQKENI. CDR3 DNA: TGTGCCAGCTCACCAAGGACAGGGGACGGCTACACCTTC. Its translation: CASSPRTGDGYTF.

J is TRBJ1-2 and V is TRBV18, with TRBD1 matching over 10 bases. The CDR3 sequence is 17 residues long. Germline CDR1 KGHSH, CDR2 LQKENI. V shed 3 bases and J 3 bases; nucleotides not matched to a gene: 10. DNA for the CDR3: TGTGCCAGCTCACCCAGGGACAGGGGTCAGGGGGACTATGGCTACACCTTC. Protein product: CASSPRDRGQGDYGYTF.

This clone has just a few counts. The CDR3 sequence is CSVDGTSGTYEQYF. DNA of the CDR3: TGCAGCGTTGACGGGACTAGCGGGACCTACGAGCAGTACTTC. V usage is TRBV29-1 and J usage is TRBJ2-7; 13 positions agree with TRBD2. V lost 3 bases and J lost 2; bases outside the gene matches: 1. CDR1 is SQVTM, CDR2 ANQGSEA, per germline. The CDR3 contains 14 residues.

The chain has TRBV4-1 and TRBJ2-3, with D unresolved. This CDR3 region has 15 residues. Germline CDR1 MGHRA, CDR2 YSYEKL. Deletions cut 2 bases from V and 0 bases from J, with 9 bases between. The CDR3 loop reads CASSQLFGSTDTQYF. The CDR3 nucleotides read TGCGCCAGCAGCCAACTATTTGGTAGCACAGATACGCAGTATTTT.

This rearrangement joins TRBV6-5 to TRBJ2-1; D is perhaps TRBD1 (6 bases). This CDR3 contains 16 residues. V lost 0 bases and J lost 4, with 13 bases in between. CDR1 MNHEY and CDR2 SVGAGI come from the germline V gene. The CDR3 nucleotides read TGTGCCAGCAGTTACTCGTCAGGGGTGGGGTACAATGAGCAGTTCTTC. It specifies CASSYSSGVGYNEQFF.

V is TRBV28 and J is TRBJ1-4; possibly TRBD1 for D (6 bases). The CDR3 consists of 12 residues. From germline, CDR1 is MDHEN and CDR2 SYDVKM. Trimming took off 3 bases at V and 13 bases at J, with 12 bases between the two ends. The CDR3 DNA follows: TGTGCCAGCAGTTTCGGGACATTCGGACTGTTTTTT. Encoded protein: CASSFGTFGLFF.

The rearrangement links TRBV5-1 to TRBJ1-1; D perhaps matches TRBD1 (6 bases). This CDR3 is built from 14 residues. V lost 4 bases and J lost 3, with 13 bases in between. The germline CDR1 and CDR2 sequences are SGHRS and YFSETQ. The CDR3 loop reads CASSRGGADTEAFF. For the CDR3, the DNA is TGCGCCAGCAGCCGGGGGGGGGCGGACACTGAAGCTTTCTTT.

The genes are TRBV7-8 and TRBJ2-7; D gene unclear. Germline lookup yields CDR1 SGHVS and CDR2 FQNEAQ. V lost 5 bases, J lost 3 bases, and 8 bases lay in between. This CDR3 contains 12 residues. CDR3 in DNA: TGTGCCAGCAGCCCAACTGACTACGAGCAGTACTTC. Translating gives CASSPTDYEQYF.